This T cell receptor beta chain was observed in a study of cytomegalovirus exposure and HLA in healthy donors. Primers: 60 Vbeta forward and 13 Jbeta reverse. Clones were read by immunoSEQ multiplex PCR, and TCRdb kept only the in-frame ones, dropping some. Counted here are some 150,000 clones, 60% to 85% occurring once; the ten biggest clones make up approximately 4%. Broader study findings: Altogether, some 170 TCR beta chains were recorded as cytomegalovirus-associated.

Trimming took 0 bases from V and 4 from J; bases not matched to a gene: 3. The CDR3 has 14 residues. Germline loops: CDR1 SGHTS, CDR2 YDEGEE. Notes on this clone: Its matching antigen is unknown.

Material: PBMCs. The chain has TRBV5-8 and TRBJ2-7; 8 nucleotides agree with TRBD1. The source is a woman between 40 and 50 years old in good health and CMV-seronegative. The CDR3 protein is CASSLGQGFYEQYF. CDR3 DNA sequence: TGTGCCAGCAGCTTGGGACAGGGGTTTTACGAGCAGTACTTC.